Each of the 20 T cell receptor beta chains below was sequenced from the same sample in a study of T cells in localized non-small cell lung cancer. This table comes from immunoSEQ multiplex PCR, and its TCRdb copy is limited to in-frame clones, with some not included. The sample contains 25,000 to 30,000 clones, around 92% of which appear only once. This specimen was peripheral blood mononuclear cells, taken before any cancer treatment. Every receptor here comes from a woman between 35 and 70 years old with stage III lung adenocarcinoma.

The V call is TRBV10-2, the J call TRBJ2-2, with D possibly matching TRBD1 (5 bases). Trimming pared 7 bases from V and 6 bases from J, leaving 9 bases between. This CDR3 is built from 12 residues. CDR1 and CDR2 (germline): WSHSY, SAAADI. CDR3 DNA sequence: TGCGCCAGCATGCAGGGCCCCGGGGAGCTGTTTTTT. Residues: CASMQGPGELFF.

This clone was counted between two and nine times. This sequence joins TRBV18 and TRBJ2-1, with D unclear. V was pared by 3 bases and J by 7 bases, with 7 bases between. Germline V gene lookup returns CDR1 KGHSH and CDR2 LQKENI. CDR3 size: 12 residues. Here the CDR3 DNA reads TGTGCCAGCTCACCGGTGTGGAATGAGCAGTTCTTC. It codes for CASSPVWNEQFF.

This chain connects TRBV5-1 to TRBJ2-5; maybe TRBD1 (6 bases). CDR1 SGHRS and CDR2 YFSETQ come from the germline V gene. CDR3 size: 14 residues. V lost 5 bases and J 0 bases, leaving 11 bases between the germline ends. The CDR3 region has the DNA TGCGCCAGCAGGAAGGACAGTTACCAAGAGACCCAGTACTTC. It encodes CASRKDSYQETQYF.

J is TRBJ1-2 and V is TRBV6-5; TRBD1 matches 7 bases. The V and J ends lost 5 bases and 7 bases, in that order; junction bases with no gene match: 4. The CDR3 contains 12 residues. Germline assignment: CDR1 MNHEY and CDR2 SVGAGI. The CDR3 sequence is CASSPQGGGYTF. The CDR3 coding sequence is TGTGCCAGCAGTCCTCAGGGGGGTGGCTACACCTTC.

The genes are TRBV6-1 and TRBJ2-1; D call uncertain. V shed 0 bases and J shed 2 bases, with 5 bases lying between them. The CDR3 length is 14 residues. Germline V lookup: CDR1 MNHNS, CDR2 SASEGT. The CDR3 coding sequence is TGTGCCAGCAGTGAAGCGACGACCTACAATGAGCAGTTCTTC. The encoded protein is CASSEATTYNEQFF.

V and J are TRBV28 and TRBJ2-2, with D perhaps TRBD2 (5 bases). Germline lookup yields CDR1 MDHEN and CDR2 SYDVKM. Trimming took 7 bases from V and 8 from J, leaving 14 bases between them. This CDR3 region has 13 residues. CDR3 DNA sequence: TGTGCCAGCAAAGCGCCGGGAAAAGGGGAGCTGTTTTTT. It codes for CASKAPGKGELFF. The full variable domain, its missing parts supplied by reference TRBV28 and TRBJ2-2, is DVKVTQSSRYLVKRTGEKVFLECVQDMDHENMFWYRQDPGLGLRLIYFSYDVKMKEKGDIPEGYSVSREKKERFSLILESASTNQTSMYLCASKAPGKGELFFGEGSRLTVL.

The chain couples TRBV7-9 to TRBJ2-3, with 15 nucleotides matching TRBD2. The trim removed 5 bases at V and 6 bases at J, leaving 0 bases unmatched. From germline, CDR1 is SEHNR and CDR2 FQNEAQ (reference sequence). The CDR3 is 14 residues long. CDR3 coding DNA: TGTGCCAGCAGCGGGACTAGCGGGGGGGATACGCAGTATTTT. This codes for CASSGTSGGDTQYF.

A remark on this clone: The germline gene is not matched at one end of the junction; a read error may be the cause. The chain carries TRBV4-1 and TRBJ1-2, with a tentative D call TRBD1 (6 bases). The CDR3 spans 16 residues. Germline V lookup: CDR1 MGHRA, CDR2 YSYEKL. The CDR3 protein is CASRQEGAGEYYGYTF. The CDR3 bases are TGCGCCAGCAGACAAGAAGGGGCAGGGGAGTACTATGGCTACACCTTC.

The rearrangement links TRBV6-1 to TRBJ2-1; TRBD2 might be the D (6 bases). Germline V gene sequence: CDR1 MNHNS, CDR2 SASEGT. V lost 5 bases, J lost 10 bases, and 15 bases lay in between. This CDR3 is 13 amino acids long. CDR3 loop: CASSRDWGVEQFF. In nucleotides, the CDR3 is TGTGCCAGCAGTAGGGACTGGGGAGTGGAGCAGTTCTTC.

The chain couples TRBV27 to TRBJ2-7; 9 bases map to TRBD1. Germline V gene sequence: CDR1 MNHEY, CDR2 SMNVEV (reference sequence). V was clipped by 5 bases and J by 3 bases; unmatched bases: 8. The CDR3 totals 15 residues. The CDR3 nucleotides are TGTGCCAGCAGTACACGGGACAGGGTAAACTACGAGCAGTACTTC. Amino acids: CASSTRDRVNYEQYF.

V is TRBV30 and J is TRBJ1-2; possibly TRBD1 for D (6 bases). Germline CDR1 is GTSNPN and CDR2 is SVGIG (reference sequence). Trimming removed 3 bases from V and 5 bases from J, with 10 bases in between. The CDR3 extends over 12 amino acids. The CDR3 spells CAWRKGEYGYTF. The CDR3 DNA reads TGTGCCTGGAGAAAGGGGGAATATGGCTACACCTTC.

This sequence joins TRBV28 and TRBJ1-2; 8 positions agree with TRBD1. Germline CDR1 MDHEN, CDR2 SYDVKM. The CDR3 sequence is 14 residues long. V lost 3 bases and J lost 8; bases outside the gene matches: 8. CDR3 in DNA: TGTGCCAGCAGTTTGCCGGGACAGGTCAAAGGCTACACCTTC. Translating it yields CASSLPGQVKGYTF.

The chain carries TRBV19 and TRBJ2-2, with D possibly matching TRBD2 (6 bases). The CDR3 is made up of 16 amino acids. CDR1 and CDR2 from the germline V gene are LNHDA and SQIVND (reference sequence). Trimming stripped 5 bases from V and 1 base from J, with 14 bases between. DNA of the CDR3: TGTGCCAGTAGTTTTGCCGGAGGGTTGAACACCGGGGAGCTGTTTTTT. Encoded protein: CASSFAGGLNTGELFF.

In DNA form, the CDR3 reads TGTGCCAGTAGTATAAAAAGAAGCTCCTACAATGAGCAGTTCTTC. Encoded protein: CASSIKRSSYNEQFF. The genes are TRBV19 and TRBJ2-1; D uncertain. The CDR3 has 15 amino acids. Germline CDR1 LNHDA, CDR2 SQIVND (reference sequence). V gave up 2 bases and J gave up 0 bases, with 8 bases separating them.

The rearrangement uses TRBV7-2 and TRBJ1-1, with D uncertain. Trimming removed 2 bases from V and 0 bases from J, with 7 bases in between. Germline V gene data show CDR1 as SGHTA and CDR2 as FQGNSA. The CDR3 has 14 amino acids. The CDR3 protein is CASSLNNMNTEAFF. The CDR3, as DNA: TGTGCCAGCAGCTTAAACAACATGAACACTGAAGCTTTCTTT.

This chain links TRBV28 with TRBJ1-2, with D perhaps TRBD1 (6 bases). This CDR3 contains 14 residues. Per germline, CDR1 MDHEN and CDR2 SYDVKM. V dropped 6 bases and J dropped 4 bases, with 15 bases sitting between them. The CDR3 reads CASSLRRDIYGYTF. In DNA, the CDR3 is TGTGCCAGCAGCCTCCGAAGGGACATCTATGGCTACACCTTC.

V is TRBV9 and J is TRBJ2-1, with D perhaps TRBD1 (5 bases). V shed 0 bases and J shed 10 bases, with 11 bases lying between them. Germline V gives CDR1 SGDLS, CDR2 YYNGEE. This CDR3 region has 13 residues. The CDR3 nucleotides read TGTGCCAGCAGCGTAGTAGGGGCCGGGGAGCAGTTCTTC. Protein: CASSVVGAGEQFF.

This clone is judged large. The rearrangement links TRBV5-1 to TRBJ2-5, with 10 bases lining up with TRBD2. The V gene's germline CDR1 is SGHRS and CDR2 YFSETQ. J lost 3 bases, V lost 2 bases, and 1 base had no gene match. The CDR3 extends over 14 amino acids. CDR3 sequence: CASSFGLAEETQYF. CDR3 coding DNA: TGCGCCAGCAGCTTTGGACTAGCGGAAGAGACCCAGTACTTC. Full variable domain (remainder filled in from reference TRBV5-1 and TRBJ2-5): KAGVTQTPRYLIKTRGQQVTLSCSPISGHRSVSWYQQTPGQGLQFLFEYFSETQRNKGNFPGRFSGRQFSNSRSEMNVSTLELGDSALYLCASSFGLAEETQYFGPGTRLLVL.

The V gene is TRBV4-1, the J gene TRBJ2-3; tentative D call: TRBD1 (5 bases). CDR1 and CDR2 from the germline V gene are MGHRA and YSYEKL. Trimming removed 0 bases from V and 2 bases from J, with 15 bases in between. The CDR3 sequence is 17 residues long. The CDR3 region is CASSQDRQGISTDTQYF. For the CDR3, the DNA is TGCGCCAGCAGCCAAGACCGGCAGGGAATCTCCACAGATACGCAGTATTTT.

The chain employs TRBV18 and TRBJ1-1, with TRBD1 as a possible D gene (6 bases). This CDR3 spans 14 amino acids. In germline, CDR1 is KGHSH, CDR2 LQKENI. Deletions cut 5 bases from V and 7 bases from J, with 17 bases between. CDR3 loop: CASSISGGRGEAFF. In nucleotides, the CDR3 is TGTGCCAGCTCAATTTCCGGGGGGCGAGGTGAAGCTTTCTTT.